The 8 T cell receptor beta chains below were found in one sample sequenced in a study of T cell changes during pregnancy in multiple sclerosis. TCRdb keeps only in-frame clones here, not all; method: immunoSEQ multiplex PCR. The sample includes approximately 44,000 clones, 80% to 95% seen only once; the top ten take 0.52%. The sample was CD4+ T cells from peripheral blood mononuclear cells, taken in the third trimester of pregnancy. The origin of the receptors is a female donor with multiple sclerosis, enrolled in a pregnancy study.

This chain uses TRBV5-4 with TRBJ2-7; 11 bases map to TRBD2. J lost 1 base, V lost 4 bases, and 7 bases had no gene match. This CDR3 contains 16 residues. Germline assignment: CDR1 SGHNT and CDR2 YYREEE (reference sequence). The chain's CDR3 is CASSLTSGRLSYEQYF. Here the CDR3 DNA reads TGTGCCAGCAGCCTAACTAGCGGGAGATTGTCCTACGAGCAGTACTTC.

The genes are TRBV19 and TRBJ2-2; D gene ambiguous. The V end was cut by 3 bases, the J end by 2 bases, with 10 bases between. In germline, CDR1 is LNHDA, CDR2 SQIVND (reference sequence). There are 15 residues in the CDR3. CDR3 sequence (DNA): TGTGCCAGTAGTATCACAACCCCTAACACCGGGGAGCTGTTTTTT. Amino acid sequence: CASSITTPNTGELFF.

The CDR3 loop reads CASSFTSGKETQYF. DNA of the CDR3: TGTGCCAGCAGCTTTACTAGCGGAAAAGAGACCCAGTACTTC. The chain is built from TRBV5-4 and TRBJ2-5; 8 bases are shared with TRBD2. From germline, CDR1 is SGHNT and CDR2 YYREEE (reference sequence). V was pared by 2 bases and J by 3 bases, with 3 bases of the junction left unmatched. The CDR3 loop spans 14 amino acids. The full variable domain, with the rest looked up from reference TRBV5-4 and TRBJ2-5, is ETGVTQSPTHLIKTRGQQVTLRCSSQSGHNTVSWYQQALGQGPQFIFQYYREEENGRGNFPPRFSGLQFPNYSSELNVNALELDDSALYLCASSFTSGKETQYFGPGTRLLVL.

A single count supports this clone. The chain carries TRBV2 and TRBJ1-4, with D possibly being TRBD1 (5 bases). Deletions cut 4 bases from V and 2 bases from J, with 11 bases between. The germline V gene has CDR1 SNHLY and CDR2 FYNNEI. This CDR3 region has 15 residues. The CDR3 DNA reads as TGTGCCAGCAGTGGCCAGGGTGGTACTAATGAAAAACTGTTTTTT. Translation: CASSGQGGTNEKLFF.

This chain connects TRBV13 to TRBJ2-7; 7 bases fit TRBD1. This CDR3 is 15 amino acids long. The V gene end was trimmed by 3 bases and the J gene end by 0 bases; junction bases not matched to a gene: 5. From germline, CDR1 is PRHDT and CDR2 FYEKMQ (reference sequence). The CDR3 loop is CASSFGTVDSYEQYF. Written as DNA, the CDR3 is TGTGCCAGCAGCTTCGGGACAGTCGACTCCTACGAGCAGTACTTC.

This chain links TRBV6-5 with TRBJ1-2, with 7 bases aligning to TRBD1. With V trimmed by 6 bases and J by 4 bases, 11 bases remained unmatched. The CDR3 length is 15 residues. The V gene's germline CDR1 is MNHEY and CDR2 SVGAGI. The DNA of the CDR3 is TGTGCCAGCAGACCCGGGACAGCACTAGGCTATGGCTACACCTTC. Its translation is CASRPGTALGYGYTF.

The V and J genes are TRBV19 and TRBJ1-5; D perhaps matches TRBD1 (6 bases). Germline lookup yields CDR1 LNHDA and CDR2 SQIVND (reference sequence). CDR3 length: 16 residues. V shed 8 bases and J shed 2 bases, with 19 bases lying between them. CDR3 residues: CASYGLGGGGNQPQHF. CDR3 DNA sequence: TGTGCCAGTTACGGATTGGGAGGGGGAGGCAATCAGCCCCAGCATTTT.

This clone has just one count. This chain uses TRBV18 with TRBJ2-3; 9 bases map to TRBD1. Trimming cost V 2 bases and J 5 bases; bases outside gene matches: 8. Germline V gene sequence: CDR1 KGHSH, CDR2 LQKENI. The CDR3 runs 16 residues. The CDR3 loop reads CASSPGGTGKRDTQYF. For the CDR3, the DNA is TGTGCCAGCTCACCAGGGGGGACAGGGAAAAGAGATACGCAGTATTTT.